Shown below are 21 T cell receptor beta chains from a single sample sequenced in a study of shared clonotypes between healthy human individuals. Measured with immunoSEQ multiplex PCR; TCRdb has only the in-frame clones, and not every one. The sample carries about 2 million clones, approximately 94% recorded once. Naive CD8 populations comprised CD45RO-negative cells positively selected for CCR7, excluding terminally differentiated effector memory CD45RA+ cells. Specimen: naive CD8+ T cells sorted from blood. These receptor sequences come from a young man in good health.

The J gene is TRBJ2-2, the V gene TRBV2, with 7 nucleotides matching TRBD1. Germline CDR1 is SNHLY and CDR2 is FYNNEI. Unmatched junction bases numbered 7, after V lost 3 bases and J lost 0 bases. The CDR3 has 17 amino acids. CDR3 amino acids: CASSDLSGTANTGELFF. CDR3 in DNA: TGTGCCAGCAGTGACCTCTCCGGGACAGCGAACACCGGGGAGCTGTTTTTT.

The rearrangement joins TRBV27 to TRBJ2-5; D may be TRBD1 (6 bases). Deletions cut 2 bases from V and 5 bases from J, with 12 bases between. The CDR3 totals 14 residues. In germline, CDR1 is MNHEY, CDR2 SMNVEV (reference sequence). CDR3 protein: CASSLGGAEETQYF. The CDR3 DNA sequence: TGTGCCAGCAGTTTAGGGGGCGCGGAGGAGACCCAGTACTTC.

The V call is TRBV4-1, the J call TRBJ2-7; D gene uncertain. The V gene lost 2 bases and the J gene lost 5 bases, with 10 bases spanning the gap. Germline assignment: CDR1 MGHRA and CDR2 YSYEKL. The CDR3 length is 13 residues. The CDR3 nucleotides are TGCGCCAGCAGCCAAAACAAGGGCCACGAGCAGTACTTC. Translated: CASSQNKGHEQYF.

Comments on this clone: Other DNA variants within this sample encode the same CDR3. The chain links TRBV27 to TRBJ2-7; the match to TRBD2 covers 8 bases. The CDR3 totals 14 residues. J lost 2 bases, V lost 2 bases, and 2 bases had no gene match. CDR1 and CDR2 from the germline V gene are MNHEY and SMNVEV (reference sequence). DNA of the CDR3: TGTGCCAGCAGTTTAGCGGGGGGTACCTACGAGCAGTACTTC. It codes for CASSLAGGTYEQYF.

With respect to this clone: The sample contains more than one DNA sequence encoding this CDR3. This chain joins TRBV9 and TRBJ1-2; 7 nucleotides align to TRBD1. The trim removed 3 bases at V and 8 bases at J, leaving 7 bases unmatched. The CDR3 has 13 residues. Germline values: CDR1 SGDLS, CDR2 YYNGEE. CDR3 nucleotides: TGTGCCAGCAGCGCCGGGACAGTGTTGGGCTACACCTTC. Residues: CASSAGTVLGYTF.

The rearrangement joins TRBV30 to TRBJ1-1; perhaps TRBD1 as D (5 bases). The CDR3 runs to 14 residues. Germline V gives CDR1 GTSNPN, CDR2 SVGIG (reference sequence). Trimming took off 0 bases at V and 4 bases at J, with 12 bases between the two ends. CDR3 DNA sequence: TGTGCCTGGAGTGTACTCGGGGCAGGCACTGAAGCTTTCTTT. This translates into CAWSVLGAGTEAFF.

The chain has TRBV11-2 and TRBJ2-7; D is unclear. From germline, CDR1 is SGHAT and CDR2 FQNNGV. V shed 1 base and J shed 2 bases, with 6 bases lying between them. The CDR3 runs to 13 residues. The CDR3 protein is CASSLAPPYEQYF. The CDR3 DNA is TGTGCCAGCAGCTTAGCTCCCCCCTACGAGCAGTACTTC.

The rearrangement links TRBV2 to TRBJ2-7, with TRBD1 as a possible D gene (6 bases). Trimming took 6 bases from V and 0 from J, leaving 18 bases between them. Per the germline V gene, CDR1 is SNHLY and CDR2 is FYNNEI. This CDR3 contains 16 residues. CDR3 loop: CASRNPRDKNSYEQYF. Written as DNA, the CDR3 is TGTGCCAGCAGGAACCCCCGGGACAAGAACTCCTACGAGCAGTACTTC.

Worth noting for this clone: Distinct nucleotide sequences in the sample also encode this CDR3. This chain links TRBV13 with TRBJ1-2, with 7 bases identical to TRBD1. With V trimmed by 4 bases and J by 7 bases, 3 bases remained unmatched. Germline V gene data show CDR1 as PRHDT and CDR2 as FYEKMQ (reference sequence). The CDR3 runs to 12 residues. The CDR3 region is CASSYRGGGYTF. The CDR3, as DNA: TGTGCCAGCAGCTACAGGGGAGGTGGCTACACCTTC. The variable domain in full, with the rest retrieved from reference TRBV13 and TRBJ1-2, is AAGVIQSPRHLIKEKRETATLKCYPIPRHDTVYWYQQGPGQDPQFLISFYEKMQSDKGSIPDRFSAQQFSDYHSELNMSSLELGDSALYFCASSYRGGGYTFGSGTRLTVV.

This clone has just one count. V is TRBV6-6 and J is TRBJ2-6; no firm D call. The CDR3 sequence is 15 residues long. In germline, CDR1 is MNHNY, CDR2 SVGAGI (reference sequence). V was pared by 5 bases and J by 0 bases, with 8 bases between. This CDR3 reads CASSVDGSGANVLTF. CDR3 in DNA: TGTGCCAGCAGTGTGGACGGCTCTGGGGCCAACGTCCTGACTTTC.

The chain combines TRBV28 with TRBJ1-5; the D is unclear. Germline V gene sequence: CDR1 MDHEN, CDR2 SYDVKM. The V end was cut by 2 bases, the J end by 5 bases, with 16 bases between. This CDR3 comprises 16 residues. The CDR3 sequence: CASSLPGELGDQPQHF. The CDR3 DNA reads as TGTGCCAGCAGTTTACCCGGCGAACTCGGGGATCAGCCCCAGCATTTT.

The sample holds one count of this clone. V usage is TRBV6-1 and J usage is TRBJ1-1, with 10 bases fitting TRBD1. This CDR3 spans 15 amino acids. CDR1 and CDR2 from the germline V gene are MNHNS and SASEGT. J gave up 3 bases and V 3 bases, and 4 bases lay outside the gene matches. CDR3 region: CASSEGQGLDTEAFF. Written as DNA, the CDR3 is TGTGCCAGCAGTGAGGGACAGGGGTTGGACACTGAAGCTTTCTTT.

The chain combines TRBV29-1 with TRBJ2-7; the match to TRBD2 covers 10 bases. CDR1 SQVTM and CDR2 ANQGSEA come from the germline V gene. The J segment lost 5 bases and the V segment lost 3 bases, leaving 4 bases of the junction unmatched. The CDR3 runs to 13 residues. The CDR3 is CSVDGLAGDEQYF. The DNA of the CDR3 is TGCAGCGTTGATGGGCTAGCGGGAGACGAGCAGTACTTC.

The rearrangement links TRBV10-1 to TRBJ2-1; TRBD2 aligns across 8 bases. Germline V lookup: CDR1 WNHNN, CDR2 SYGVQD (reference sequence). The ends lost 2 bases at V and 8 bases at J; junction bases unmatched: 2. The CDR3 length is 13 residues. Here the CDR3 DNA reads TGCGCCAGCAGTGAGCGGGAGGGGGATGAGCAGTTCTTC. This gives the protein CASSEREGDEQFF.

The rearrangement uses TRBV11-2 and TRBJ1-1, with 9 nucleotides matching TRBD1. Per germline, CDR1 SGHAT and CDR2 FQNNGV. CDR3 length: 12 residues. The trim removed 4 bases at V and 8 bases at J, leaving 2 bases unmatched. This CDR3 reads CASSWDREEAFF. The DNA for the CDR3 is TGTGCCAGCAGCTGGGACAGGGAGGAAGCTTTCTTT.

The chain has TRBV7-9 and TRBJ2-3; D remains ambiguous. The CDR3 runs 11 residues. CDR1 and CDR2 (germline): SEHNR, FQNEAQ (reference sequence). V was shortened by 1 base and J by 9 bases, with 5 bases between the two germline ends. Here the CDR3 reads CASSLGPTQYF. Here the CDR3 DNA reads TGTGCCAGCAGCTTAGGCCCGACGCAGTATTTT.

Worth noting for this clone: This sample includes further DNA sequences coding for the same CDR3. The chain combines TRBV9 with TRBJ2-7, with D possibly called TRBD1 or TRBD2 (5 bases each). Germline CDR1 is SGDLS and CDR2 is YYNGEE. Trimming cost V 2 bases and J 0 bases, with 9 bases left between them. The CDR3 extends over 14 amino acids. The CDR3 region is CASSVGDVSYEQYF. The CDR3 DNA is TGTGCCAGCAGCGTCGGGGACGTCTCCTACGAGCAGTACTTC. Based on the CDR3 plus reference TRBV9 and TRBJ2-7, the full variable domain is DSGVTQTPKHLITATGQRVTLRCSPRSGDLSVYWYQQSLDQGLQFLIQYYNGEERAKGNILERFSAQQFPDLHSELNLSSLELGDSALYFCASSVGDVSYEQYFGPGTRLTVT.

This chain links TRBV6-5 with TRBJ1-2; D remains ambiguous. Germline values: CDR1 MNHEY, CDR2 SVGAGI. V was trimmed by 6 bases and J by 4 bases, leaving 12 bases between them. This CDR3 spans 13 amino acids. CDR3: CASSPSLGYGYTF. CDR3 sequence (DNA): TGTGCCAGCAGCCCTAGTCTTGGCTATGGCTACACCTTC.

The chain couples TRBV5-8 to TRBJ1-5; unclear D gene. V shed 4 bases and J shed 5 bases, with 22 bases lying between them. CDR3 length: 17 amino acids. The germline gives CDR1 SGHTS, CDR2 YDEGEE. In DNA, the CDR3 is TGTGCCAGCAGCCCGCGTACACGAGATCTGGTTGATCAGCCCCAGCATTTT. Protein product: CASSPRTRDLVDQPQHF.

This sequence joins TRBV19 and TRBJ1-1; no definite D call. In germline, CDR1 is LNHDA, CDR2 SQIVND (reference sequence). V was shortened by 2 bases and J by 2 bases, with 9 bases between the two germline ends. The CDR3 extends over 14 amino acids. This CDR3 is CASSISGDNTEAFF. Here the CDR3 DNA reads TGTGCCAGTAGTATATCAGGAGATAACACTGAAGCTTTCTTT.

Concerning this clone itself: This sample also contains other DNA sequences that code for the same CDR3. The chain employs TRBV28 and TRBJ2-7; D not resolved. V lost 5 bases to trimming and J lost 0 bases, with 5 bases between them. CDR1 is MDHEN and CDR2 is SYDVKM in the germline V gene. This CDR3 is 12 amino acids long. CDR3 amino acids: CASSHSSYEQYF. CDR3 bases: TGTGCCAGCAGTCACAGCTCCTACGAGCAGTACTTC.